This TCR beta chain was captured by sequencing in a study of low-dose radiotherapy and immunotherapy resistance in tumors. The wider study: Cohort 1 was given 0.5 Gy fractions every 2 weeks, 6.5 Gy in total. Fractions of 1 Gy went to Cohort 2 every two weeks, for 13 Gy over 26 weeks. Patients were on oral aspirin 300 mg taken daily for four cycles from cycle 1 day 1.

Details on this clonotype: A far larger clone is just one base off, so this is likely a read error.

Time point defined: before trial treatment. Donors were treated with nivolumab, ipilimumab, aspirin, and low-dose cyclophosphamide and radiotherapy. The V gene lost 2 bases and the J gene lost 10 bases, with 12 bases spanning the gap. The CDR3 is made up of 13 amino acids. CDR1 and CDR2 (germline): MDHEN, SYDVKM. Covering alpha and beta chains, TRAV- and TRBV-specific primers were used for the first-strand cDNA. Amplification of TCRs used a constant-region primer and V-primer adapter for around 20 PCR cycles. TCRdb processed the reads anew with MiXCR; each CDR3 protein has one entry. The repertoire holds about 60,000 distinct CDR3 sequences, with almost 25% as singletons.

This chain links TRBV28 with TRBJ2-1; D remains unclear. This receptor was obtained from a male donor with prostate cancer. This sample comprised PBMCs, obtained before treatment. The CDR3 region has the DNA TGTGCCAGCAGTTTAGGATCGATTGGGGAGCAGTTCTTC. This gives the protein CASSLGSIGEQFF.